These 11 T cell receptor beta chains originate from one sample sequenced in a study of somatic mutations in cytotoxic T cells in rheumatoid arthritis. Data came from immunoSEQ multiplex PCR; TCRdb stores just in-frame clones and leaves some out. The sample holds fewer than 20,000 clones; about three quarters are singletons and the top ten take roughly 27%. The sequenced sample was CD8+ T cells sorted from blood. The receptors shown here come from an adult with rheumatoid arthritis.

The J gene is TRBJ2-7, the V gene TRBV7-2, with TRBD2 identical over 9 bases. This CDR3 has 15 amino acids. Looked up from germline, CDR1 is SGHTA and CDR2 is FQGNSA. Losses at the gene ends were 4 bases for V and 3 bases for J; bases not matched to a gene: 7. The CDR3 region has the DNA TGTGCCAGCAGCTCCGGACTAGCGCTACTCTACGAGCAGTACTTC. Translating it yields CASSSGLALLYEQYF.

The rearrangement links TRBV28 to TRBJ2-2; 9 bases match TRBD2. This CDR3 is built from 15 residues. V gave up 2 bases and J gave up 5 bases; unmatched junction bases: 3. Germline V CDR1 and CDR2: MDHEN, SYDVKM. The CDR3 DNA follows: TGTGCCAGCAGTTTAGGGACTAGCTTGACCGGGGAGCTGTTTTTT. Protein sequence: CASSLGTSLTGELFF. Full variable domain (remainder filled in from reference TRBV28 and TRBJ2-2): DVKVTQSSRYLVKRTGEKVFLECVQDMDHENMFWYRQDPGLGLRLIYFSYDVKMKEKGDIPEGYSVSREKKERFSLILESASTNQTSMYLCASSLGTSLTGELFFGEGSRLTVL.

This clone has only a few counts. The chain links TRBV6-4 to TRBJ2-2; D is unclear. From germline, CDR1 is MRHNA and CDR2 SNTAGT. The V end lost 7 bases, the J end lost 0 bases, and 12 bases lay between the germline ends. This CDR3 is built from 15 residues. The chain's CDR3 is CASTPDPANTGELFF. CDR3 sequence (DNA): TGTGCCAGCACCCCCGACCCGGCGAACACCGGGGAGCTGTTTTTT.

The chain has TRBV10-3 and TRBJ1-1; D ambiguous. Germline V gene sequence: CDR1 ENHRY, CDR2 SYGVKD. Trimming took 3 bases from V and 0 from J, leaving 8 bases between them. The CDR3 consists of 14 residues. CDR3 bases: TGTGCCATCAGTGAATCGGCCCTGAACACTGAAGCTTTCTTT. Its protein product is CAISESALNTEAFF.

This rearrangement joins TRBV6-5 to TRBJ2-5; tentative D call: TRBD1 (6 bases). The ends were cut back, 6 bases at V and 4 bases at J, with 12 bases in the middle. Germline V CDR1 and CDR2: MNHEY, SVGAGI. The length of the CDR3 is 13 residues. CDR3 in DNA: TGTGCCAGCAGCGCCCGGGACATAGAGACCCAGTACTTC. It yields the protein CASSARDIETQYF.

The rearrangement links TRBV4-2 to TRBJ2-1, with 9 nucleotides matching TRBD2. The CDR3 has 15 amino acids. Germline-derived CDR1 and CDR2 are LGHNA and YNFKEQ. J lost 2 bases, V lost 4 bases, and 3 bases had no gene match. The CDR3 sequence: CASSLRGGTYNEQFF. The CDR3 DNA is TGTGCCAGCAGCCTGCGGGGGGGCACCTACAATGAGCAGTTCTTC.

This chain uses TRBV9 with TRBJ1-1, with D maybe TRBD1 (5 bases). From germline, CDR1 is SGDLS and CDR2 YYNGEE. The CDR3 sequence is 15 residues long. Between the trimmed V and J ends, which lost 2 bases and 0 bases, there was a span of 11 bases. The CDR3 nucleotides are TGTGCCAGCAGCGTCATGGGGACCATGAACACTGAAGCTTTCTTT. Its translation: CASSVMGTMNTEAFF.

The V call is TRBV14, the J call TRBJ2-3; TRBD2 might be the D (5 bases). Germline loops: CDR1 SGHDN, CDR2 FVKESK. The V end lost 2 bases, the J end lost 2 bases, and 20 bases lay between the germline ends. This CDR3 has 18 residues. The CDR3 DNA is TGTGCCAGCAGCCAACCTTGGAATGTGGAGGCACACACAGATACGCAGTATTTT. Translated: CASSQPWNVEAHTDTQYF.

By share of the sample, this clone is medium-sized (0.01 to 0.1%). The J gene is TRBJ1-1, the V gene TRBV6-6, with D maybe TRBD1 (6 bases). CDR3 length equals 13 residues. V lost 5 bases and J 0 bases, leaving 7 bases between the germline ends. Per germline, CDR1 MNHNY and CDR2 SVGAGI (reference sequence). The CDR3 protein is CASSTGMNTEAFF. The CDR3 coding sequence is TGTGCCAGCAGTACAGGGATGAACACTGAAGCTTTCTTT.

This clone was counted between two and nine times. This chain links TRBV6-1 with TRBJ1-5; D is undetermined. Trimming cost V 7 bases and J 6 bases, with 4 bases left between them. The CDR3 contains 10 residues. The germline gives CDR1 MNHNS, CDR2 SASEGT. Written as DNA, the CDR3 is TGTGCCAGCAATGGTCAGCCCCAGCATTTT. It translates to CASNGQPQHF.

This chain links TRBV27 with TRBJ1-2; 7 bases map to TRBD1. The germline V gene encodes CDR1 MNHEY and CDR2 SMNVEV (reference sequence). V lost 2 bases to trimming and J lost 4 bases; unmatched junction nucleotides: 7. This CDR3 is 15 amino acids long. This chain's CDR3 is CASSLRGGTAYGYTF. The CDR3 DNA reads TGTGCCAGCAGTTTAAGGGGGGGGACAGCCTATGGCTACACCTTC.